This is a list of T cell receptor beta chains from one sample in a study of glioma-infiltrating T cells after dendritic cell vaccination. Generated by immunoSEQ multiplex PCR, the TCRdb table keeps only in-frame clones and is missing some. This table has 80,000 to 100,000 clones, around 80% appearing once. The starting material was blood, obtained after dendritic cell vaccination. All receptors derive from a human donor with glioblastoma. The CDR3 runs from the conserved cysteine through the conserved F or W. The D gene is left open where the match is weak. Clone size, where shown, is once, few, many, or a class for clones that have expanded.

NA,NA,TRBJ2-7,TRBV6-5,TGTGCCAGCAGTTACGCTGGCGGGACCGACTACGAGCAGTACTTC,CASSYAGGTDYEQYF
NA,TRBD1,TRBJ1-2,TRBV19,TGTGCCAGTAGTGTAACAACCGGGACAGGGGGCCCTGGCTACACCTTC,CASSVTTGTGGPGYTF
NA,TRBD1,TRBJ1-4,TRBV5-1,TGCGCCAGCAGCTTGGGAGACAGGGGGGAAAAACTGTTTTTT,CASSLGDRGEKLFF
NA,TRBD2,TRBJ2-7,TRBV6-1,TGTGCCAGCAGCCCGAAAACTAGCGCTGGCGAGCAGTACTTC,CASSPKTSAGEQYF
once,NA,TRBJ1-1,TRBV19,TGTGCCAGTAGATCAGAAAGACAGCTCATGAACACTGAAGCTTTCTTT,CASRSERQLMNTEAFF
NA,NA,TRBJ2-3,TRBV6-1,TGTGCCAGCAGTAGCGGCAGGCTTGGTACGCAGTATTTT,CASSSGRLGTQYF
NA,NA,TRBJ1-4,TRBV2,TGTGCCAGCAGTTTAAATCCCAGGGGAGATGAAAAACTGTTTTTT,CASSLNPRGDEKLFF
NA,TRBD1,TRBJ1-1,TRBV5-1,TGCGCCAGCAGCTTGTCAAGGGGGACAGTGAACACTGAAGCTTTCTTT,CASSLSRGTVNTEAFF
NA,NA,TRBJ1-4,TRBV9,TGTGCCAGCAGCGTAGGGGGGCGCGTTTATGAAAAACTGTTTTTT,CASSVGGRVYEKLFF
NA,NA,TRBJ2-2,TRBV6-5,TGTGCCAGCAGTTACACAGGGCTAATTACCGGGGAGCTGTTTTTT,CASSYTGLITGELFF
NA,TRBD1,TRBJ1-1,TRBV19,TGTGCGTCTGCATATATTTACAGGGGAGGCACTGAAGCTTTCTTT,CASAYIYRGGTEAFF
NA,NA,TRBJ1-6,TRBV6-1,TGTGCCAGCAGTGGGAACACGGGAGGCTCACCCCTCCACTTT,CASSGNTGGSPLHF
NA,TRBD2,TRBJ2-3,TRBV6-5,TGTGCCAGCAGTTACTTAGCGGGGGGTCCCACAGATACGCAGTATTTT,CASSYLAGGPTDTQYF
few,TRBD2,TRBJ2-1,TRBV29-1,TGCAGCGTTAAAACAAGCGGGGGGGTTGTAAATGAGCAGTTCTTC,CSVKTSGGVVNEQFF
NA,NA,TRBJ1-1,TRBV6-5,TGTGCCAGCAGTCCTTCCGGCAGGGCCACTGAAGCTTTCTTT,CASSPSGRATEAFF
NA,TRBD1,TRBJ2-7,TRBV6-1,TGTGCCAGCAACCTACAGGGGTTCCCCTACGAGCAGTACTTC,CASNLQGFPYEQYF
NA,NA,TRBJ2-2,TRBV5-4,TGTGCCAGCACTAGACCTGGGACCGGGGAGCTGTTTTTT,CASTRPGTGELFF
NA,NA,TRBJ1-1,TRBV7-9,TGTGCCAGCACCACCGATGGCAGGGCGAACACTGAAGCTTTCTTT,CASTTDGRANTEAFF
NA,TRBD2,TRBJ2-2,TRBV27,TGTGCCAGCAGTTTACTAGCGGGAGGGCCTCATGGCGGGGAGCTGTTTTTT,CASSLLAGGPHGGELFF
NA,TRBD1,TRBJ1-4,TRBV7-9,TGTGCCAGCAGCCTTAGACAGGGGCCTAATGAAAAACTGTTTTTT,CASSLRQGPNEKLFF
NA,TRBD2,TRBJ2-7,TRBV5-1,TGCGCCAGCAGCTTCACTAGCGGGGATCTGGAGCAGTACTTC,CASSFTSGDLEQYF
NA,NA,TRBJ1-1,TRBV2,TGTGCCAGCAACCCTAACACGTCGGGGGGGGACACTGAAGCTTTCTTT,CASNPNTSGGDTEAFF
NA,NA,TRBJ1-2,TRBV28,TGTGCCAGCAGTTTGAAACTCTATGGCTACACCTTC,CASSLKLYGYTF
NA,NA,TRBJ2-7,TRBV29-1,TGCAGCGTTGGATACCCGGGGTACGAGCAGTACTTC,CSVGYPGYEQYF
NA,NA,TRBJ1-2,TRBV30,TGTGCCGCCGGACAGTCCGGCTACACCTTC,CAAGQSGYTF
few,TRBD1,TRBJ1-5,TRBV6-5,TGTGCCAGCAGCTGGACAGGGAATCAGCCCCAGCATTTT,CASSWTGNQPQHF
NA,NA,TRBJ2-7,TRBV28,TGTGCCAGCAGTTCTACCTTTTGGGCCCTCTACGAGCAGTACTTC,CASSSTFWALYEQYF
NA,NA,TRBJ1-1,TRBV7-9,TGTGCCAGCAGCTTTTCGCCAGGGGTGGCCACTGAAGCTTTCTTT,CASSFSPGVATEAFF
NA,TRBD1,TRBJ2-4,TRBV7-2,TGTGCCAGCAGCTTGGGACAGGCAAACATTCAGTACTTC,CASSLGQANIQYF
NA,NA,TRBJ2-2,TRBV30,TGTGCCTGGAGTGTACGTCGAAGCGGGTCCGGGGAGCTGTTTTTT,CAWSVRRSGSGELFF
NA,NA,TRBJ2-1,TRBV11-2,TGTGCCAGCAGCTTAGCCGGGGAGGATACGTTCTTC,CASSLAGEDTFF
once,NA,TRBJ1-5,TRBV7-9,TGTGCCAGCAGCTTAGGCAGGGGAGGCAATCAGCCCCAGCATTTT,CASSLGRGGNQPQHF
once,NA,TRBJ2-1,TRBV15,TGTGCCACCAGCCGGAGCCAGGAGCAGTTCTTC,CATSRSQEQFF
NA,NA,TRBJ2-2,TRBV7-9,TGTGCCAGCAACCCGACAGGGAGGACCGGGGAGCTGTTTTTT,CASNPTGRTGELFF
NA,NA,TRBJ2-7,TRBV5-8,TGTGCCAGCAGCTTGGTACAAGTTGGCACCTACGAGCAGTACTTC,CASSLVQVGTYEQYF
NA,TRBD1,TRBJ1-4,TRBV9,TGTGCCAGCAGCGCCAGAGGGGGATGGAGGGGGCCATCTCTCGCAACTAATGAAAAACTGTTTTTT,CASSARGGWRGPSLATNEKLFF
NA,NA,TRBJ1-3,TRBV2,TGTGCCAGCAGTGAAGACGGGGGGCCAGGAAACACCATATATTTT,CASSEDGGPGNTIYF
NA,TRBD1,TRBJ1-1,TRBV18,TGTGCCAGCTCCCAGAGGGTGAACCGGGACAGTGAAGCTTTCTTT,CASSQRVNRDSEAFF
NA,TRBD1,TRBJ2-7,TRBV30,TGTGCCTGGAGACCCGCCGCCGGACAGGGGGCGTACGAGCAGTACTTC,CAWRPAAGQGAYEQYF
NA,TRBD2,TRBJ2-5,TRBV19,TGTGCCAGTAGTATTGGACTAGCGGAGACCCAGTACTTC,CASSIGLAETQYF
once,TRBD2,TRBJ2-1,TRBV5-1,TGCGCCAGCAGCCCGCCGGGACTAGAGCCCTACAATGAGCAGTTCTTC,CASSPPGLEPYNEQFF
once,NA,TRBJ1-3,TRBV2,TGTGCCAGCAGCTCCGATCCAGGGGGAAACACCATATATTTT,CASSSDPGGNTIYF
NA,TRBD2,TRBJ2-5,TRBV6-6,TGTGCCAGCAGGTCCATACTAGCGTTCCTTGGGGAGACCCAGTACTTC,CASRSILAFLGETQYF
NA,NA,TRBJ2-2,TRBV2,TGTGCCAGCAGTGAGTGGAGGAACACCGGGGAGCTGTTTTTT,CASSEWRNTGELFF
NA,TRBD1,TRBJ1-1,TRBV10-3,TGTGCCACCCTTCAAGGGGGCCTGAACACTGAAGCTTTCTTT,CATLQGGLNTEAFF
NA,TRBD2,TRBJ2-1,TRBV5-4,TGTGCCAGCAGCCCGGGACTAGCGGGGGGCCGCAACAATGAGCAGTTCTTC,CASSPGLAGGRNNEQFF